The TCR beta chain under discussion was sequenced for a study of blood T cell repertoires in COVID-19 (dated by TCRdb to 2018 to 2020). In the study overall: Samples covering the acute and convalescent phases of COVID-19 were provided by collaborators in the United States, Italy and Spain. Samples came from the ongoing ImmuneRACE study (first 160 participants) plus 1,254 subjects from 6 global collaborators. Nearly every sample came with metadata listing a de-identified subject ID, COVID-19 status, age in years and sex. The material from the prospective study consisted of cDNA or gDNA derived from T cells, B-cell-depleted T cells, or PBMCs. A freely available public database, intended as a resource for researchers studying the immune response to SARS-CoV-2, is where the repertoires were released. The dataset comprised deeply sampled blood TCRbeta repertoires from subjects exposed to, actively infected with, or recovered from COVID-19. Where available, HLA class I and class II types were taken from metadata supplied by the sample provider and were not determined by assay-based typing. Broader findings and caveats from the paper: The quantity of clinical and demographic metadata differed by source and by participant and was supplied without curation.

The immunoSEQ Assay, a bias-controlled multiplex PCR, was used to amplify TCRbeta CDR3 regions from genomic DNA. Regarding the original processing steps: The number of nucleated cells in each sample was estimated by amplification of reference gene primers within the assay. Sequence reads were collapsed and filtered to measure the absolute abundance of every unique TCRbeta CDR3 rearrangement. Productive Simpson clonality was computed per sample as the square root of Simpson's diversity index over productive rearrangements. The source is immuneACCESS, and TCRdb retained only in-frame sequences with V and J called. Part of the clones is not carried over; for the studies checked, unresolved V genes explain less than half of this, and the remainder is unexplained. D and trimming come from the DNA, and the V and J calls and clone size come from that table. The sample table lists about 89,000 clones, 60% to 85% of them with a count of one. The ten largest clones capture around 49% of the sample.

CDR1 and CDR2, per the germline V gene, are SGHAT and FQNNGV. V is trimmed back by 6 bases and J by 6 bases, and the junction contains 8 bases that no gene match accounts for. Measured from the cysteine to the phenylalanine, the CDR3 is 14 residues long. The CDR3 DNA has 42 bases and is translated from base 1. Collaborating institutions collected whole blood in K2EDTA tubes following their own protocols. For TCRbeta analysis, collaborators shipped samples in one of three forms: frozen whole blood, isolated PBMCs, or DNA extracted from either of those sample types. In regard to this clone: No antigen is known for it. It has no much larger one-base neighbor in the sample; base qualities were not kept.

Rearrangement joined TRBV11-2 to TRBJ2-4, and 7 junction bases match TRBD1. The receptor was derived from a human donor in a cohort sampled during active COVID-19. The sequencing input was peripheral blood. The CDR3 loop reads CASSTGVSANIQYF. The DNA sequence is TGTGCCAGCAGTACAGGGGTCTCGGCAAACATTCAGTACTTC.